The table lists the clone carrying this TCR beta chain with many counts. Its antigen is still unknown. This record comes from a study of T cells in Graves' hyperthyroidism and ophthalmopathy. Across the study: The blood sample was taken at first diagnosis, before treatment began. Overall study results and limits: Blood also contained most expanded thyroid clonotypes above 0.001.

V was trimmed by 6 bases and J by 2 bases, leaving 4 bases between them. Germline CDR1 LGHDT, CDR2 YNNKEL (reference sequence). This CDR3 has 11 residues. Hyperthyroidism was newly diagnosed in patients aged 18 to 65 (duration under 2 months). Amplified TCR beta CDR3 regions came from RNA transcripts. The HTBI primer set served for first-round RT-PCR of the TCR CDR3. TCRdb reanalysed the multiplex PCR reads using MiXCR and keeps one entry per CDR3 protein. Counted here are 110,000 to 150,000 distinct CDR3 sequences, approximately 20% occurring once; the ten biggest clones make up 60% to 70%. The sequence derives from a woman aged 45 to 65 with Graves' hyperthyroidism that later progressed to Graves' ophthalmopathy. Sequenced material: blood. The gene calls are TRBV3-1 and TRBJ1-2; D unclear. CDR3 sequence: CASRGNYGYTF. CDR3 coding DNA: TGTGCCAGCAGAGGGAACTATGGCTACACCTTC.